Each of the 3 T cell receptor beta chains below was sequenced from the same sample in a study of radiation and T cells in renal cell carcinoma. This table comes from immunoSEQ multiplex PCR, and its TCRdb copy is limited to in-frame clones, with some not included. The top ten hold over 10% of the sample, which has roughly 150,000 clones, about nine tenths seen once. As for time point: blood 2 weeks post-SBRT. The treatment was: 15 Gy SBRT to primary tumor, nephrectomy 4 weeks later. The source material was blood, sampled from a patient whose treatment included radiotherapy and nephrectomy. These receptors were taken from a woman in her forties or fifties with renal cell carcinoma.

The chain is built from TRBV16 and TRBJ1-2; TRBD1 might be the D (5 bases). V was clipped by 4 bases and J by 4 bases, with 19 bases between them. CDR3 length: 16 residues. The V gene's germline CDR1 is KGHSY and CDR2 FQNENV. The CDR3 DNA follows: TGTGCCAGCAGCCTGCAATCGGGACCTACAATCTATGGCTACACCTTC. Its protein is CASSLQSGPTIYGYTF.

The chain combines TRBV18 with TRBJ2-5; D not resolved. Between the trimmed V and J ends, which lost 1 base and 5 bases, there was a span of 5 bases. This CDR3 is built from 12 residues. CDR1 is KGHSH, CDR2 LQKENI, per germline. The CDR3: CASSPRRETQYF. The CDR3 coding sequence is TGTGCCAGCTCACCACGGCGGGAGACCCAGTACTTC.

The chain recombines TRBV6-1 with TRBJ1-1; D remains unclear. Germline CDR1 is MNHNS and CDR2 is SASEGT. The CDR3 is made up of 14 amino acids. V lost 4 bases, J lost 4 bases, and 13 bases lay in between. CDR3 sequence (DNA): TGTGCCAGCAGTGCCTCCGGGTTCAGCACTGAAGCTTTCTTT. It specifies CASSASGFSTEAFF.